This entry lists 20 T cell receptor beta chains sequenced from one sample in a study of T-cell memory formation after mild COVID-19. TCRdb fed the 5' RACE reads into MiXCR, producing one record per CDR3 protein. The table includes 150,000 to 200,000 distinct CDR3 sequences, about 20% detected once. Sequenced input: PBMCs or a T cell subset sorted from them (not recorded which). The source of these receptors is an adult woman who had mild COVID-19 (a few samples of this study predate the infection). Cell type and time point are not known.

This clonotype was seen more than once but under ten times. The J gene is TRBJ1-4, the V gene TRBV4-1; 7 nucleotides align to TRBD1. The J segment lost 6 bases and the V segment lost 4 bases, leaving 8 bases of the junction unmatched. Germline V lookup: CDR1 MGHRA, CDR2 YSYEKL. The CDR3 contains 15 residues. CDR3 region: CASSPGRGSYEKLFF. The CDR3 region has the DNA TGCGCCAGCAGCCCCGGCAGGGGGTCGTATGAAAAACTGTTTTTT.

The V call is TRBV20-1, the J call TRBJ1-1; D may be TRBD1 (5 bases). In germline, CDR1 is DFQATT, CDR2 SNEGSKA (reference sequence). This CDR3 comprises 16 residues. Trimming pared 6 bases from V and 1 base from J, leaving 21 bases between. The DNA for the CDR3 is TGCAGTGCGAGGACATTTCTCGCTTTCGAGAACACTGAAGCTTTCTTT. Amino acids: CSARTFLAFENTEAFF.

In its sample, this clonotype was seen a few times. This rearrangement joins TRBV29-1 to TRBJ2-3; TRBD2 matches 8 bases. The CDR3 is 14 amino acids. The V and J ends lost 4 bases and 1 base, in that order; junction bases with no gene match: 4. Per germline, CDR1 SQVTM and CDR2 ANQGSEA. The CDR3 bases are TGCAGCGTTGGAGCGGGGGCGCGCACAGATACGCAGTATTTT. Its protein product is CSVGAGARTDTQYF.

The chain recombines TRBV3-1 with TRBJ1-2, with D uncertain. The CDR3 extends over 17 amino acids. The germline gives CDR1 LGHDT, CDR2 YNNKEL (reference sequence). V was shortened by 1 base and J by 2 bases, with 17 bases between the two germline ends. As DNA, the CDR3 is TGTGCCAGCAGCCAAGTGAGGGTCACGGCATCGAACTATGGCTACACCTTC. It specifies CASSQVRVTASNYGYTF.

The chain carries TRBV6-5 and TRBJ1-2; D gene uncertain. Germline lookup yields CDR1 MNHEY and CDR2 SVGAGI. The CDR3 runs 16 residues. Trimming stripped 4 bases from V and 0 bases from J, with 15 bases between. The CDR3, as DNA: TGTGCCAGCAGTTCCCCCTCCGACGCAACTAACTATGGCTACACCTTC. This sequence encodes CASSSPSDATNYGYTF.

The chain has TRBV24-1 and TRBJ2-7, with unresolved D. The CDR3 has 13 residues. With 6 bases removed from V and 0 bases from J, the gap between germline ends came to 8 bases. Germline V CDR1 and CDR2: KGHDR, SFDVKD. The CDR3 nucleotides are TGTGCCACCAGTCCCAGGAGCTCCTACGAGCAGTACTTC. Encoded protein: CATSPRSSYEQYF.

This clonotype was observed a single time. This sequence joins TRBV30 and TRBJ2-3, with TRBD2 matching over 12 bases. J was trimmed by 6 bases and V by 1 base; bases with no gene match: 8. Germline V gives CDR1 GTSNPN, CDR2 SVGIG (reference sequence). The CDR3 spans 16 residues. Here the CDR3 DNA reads TGTGCCTGGAGTGGAGGAACTAGCGGGAGGACGGATACGCAGTATTTT. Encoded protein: CAWSGGTSGRTDTQYF. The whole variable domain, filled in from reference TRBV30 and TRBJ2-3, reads SQTIHQWPATLVQPVGSPLSLECTVEGTSNPNLYWYRQAAGRGLQLLFYSVGIGQISSEVPQNLSASRPQDRQFILSSKKLLLSDSGFYLCAWSGGTSGRTDTQYFGPGTRLTVL.

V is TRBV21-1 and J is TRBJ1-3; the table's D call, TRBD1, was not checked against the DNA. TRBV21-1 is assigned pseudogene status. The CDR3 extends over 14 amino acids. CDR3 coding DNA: TGTGCCAGCACAGGGGGTCTCTCTGGAAACACCATATATTTT. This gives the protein CASTGGLSGNTIYF.

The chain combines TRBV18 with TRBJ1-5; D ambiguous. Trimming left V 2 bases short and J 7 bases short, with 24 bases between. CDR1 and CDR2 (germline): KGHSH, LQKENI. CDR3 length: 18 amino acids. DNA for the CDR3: TGTGCCAGCTCACCATTTGCGGATCCCGGGAGTATAGGACAGCCCCAGCATTTT. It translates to CASSPFADPGSIGQPQHF.

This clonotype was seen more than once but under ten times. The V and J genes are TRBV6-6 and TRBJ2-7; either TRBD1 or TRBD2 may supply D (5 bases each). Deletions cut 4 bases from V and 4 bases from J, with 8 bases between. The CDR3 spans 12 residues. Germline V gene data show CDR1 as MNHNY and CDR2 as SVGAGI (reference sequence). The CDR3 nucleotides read TGTGCCAGCAGTTGGGACGAATACGAGCAGTACTTC. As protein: CASSWDEYEQYF.

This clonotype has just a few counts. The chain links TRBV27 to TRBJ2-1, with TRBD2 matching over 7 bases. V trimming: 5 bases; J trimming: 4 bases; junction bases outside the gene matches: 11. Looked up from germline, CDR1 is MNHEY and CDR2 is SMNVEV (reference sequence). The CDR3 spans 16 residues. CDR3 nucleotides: TGTGCCAGCAGTCGTGGGGCTAGCGGCTCATACAATGAGCAGTTCTTC. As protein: CASSRGASGSYNEQFF.

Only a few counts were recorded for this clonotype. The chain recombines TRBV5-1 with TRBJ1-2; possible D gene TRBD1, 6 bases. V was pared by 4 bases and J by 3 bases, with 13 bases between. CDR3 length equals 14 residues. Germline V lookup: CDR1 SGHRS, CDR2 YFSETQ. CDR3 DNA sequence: TGCGCCAGCAGCAGGCCAGGGGAGGACTATGGCTACACCTTC. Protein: CASSRPGEDYGYTF.

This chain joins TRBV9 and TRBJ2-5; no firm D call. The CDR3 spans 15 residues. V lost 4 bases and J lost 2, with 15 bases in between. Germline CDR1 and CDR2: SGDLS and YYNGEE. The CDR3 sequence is CASSLHSGSQETQYF. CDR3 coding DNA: TGTGCCAGCAGCTTACACTCCGGGTCTCAAGAGACCCAGTACTTC. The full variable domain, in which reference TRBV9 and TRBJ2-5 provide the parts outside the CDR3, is DSGVTQTPKHLITATGQRVTLRCSPRSGDLSVYWYQQSLDQGLQFLIQYYNGEERAKGNILERFSAQQFPDLHSELNLSSLELGDSALYFCASSLHSGSQETQYFGPGTRLLVL.

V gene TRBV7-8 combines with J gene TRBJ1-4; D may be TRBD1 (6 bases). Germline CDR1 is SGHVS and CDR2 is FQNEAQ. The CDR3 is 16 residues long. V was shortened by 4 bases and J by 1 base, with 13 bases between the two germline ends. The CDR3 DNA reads TGTGCCAGCAGCTCAAACAGGGAGGGAACTAATGAAAAACTGTTTTTT. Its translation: CASSSNREGTNEKLFF.

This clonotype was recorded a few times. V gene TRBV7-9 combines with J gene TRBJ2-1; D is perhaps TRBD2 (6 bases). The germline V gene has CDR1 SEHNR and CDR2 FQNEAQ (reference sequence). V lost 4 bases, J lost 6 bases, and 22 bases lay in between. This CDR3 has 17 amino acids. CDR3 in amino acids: CASSSPTVAAVRNEQFF. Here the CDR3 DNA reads TGTGCCAGCAGCTCGCCGACTGTAGCGGCTGTACGCAATGAGCAGTTCTTC.

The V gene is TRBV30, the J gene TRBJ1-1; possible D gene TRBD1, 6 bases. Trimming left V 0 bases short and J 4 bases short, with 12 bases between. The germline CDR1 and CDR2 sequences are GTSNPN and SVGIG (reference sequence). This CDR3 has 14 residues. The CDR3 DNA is TGTGCCTGGAGTGTGGACAGTCAGACCACTGAAGCTTTCTTT. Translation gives CAWSVDSQTTEAFF.

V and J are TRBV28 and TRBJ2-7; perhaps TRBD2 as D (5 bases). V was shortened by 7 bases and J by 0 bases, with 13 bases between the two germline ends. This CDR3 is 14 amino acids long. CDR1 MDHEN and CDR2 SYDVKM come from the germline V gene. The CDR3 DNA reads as TGTGCCAGCATAACAACCCGGGACTCCTACGAGCAGTACTTC. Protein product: CASITTRDSYEQYF.

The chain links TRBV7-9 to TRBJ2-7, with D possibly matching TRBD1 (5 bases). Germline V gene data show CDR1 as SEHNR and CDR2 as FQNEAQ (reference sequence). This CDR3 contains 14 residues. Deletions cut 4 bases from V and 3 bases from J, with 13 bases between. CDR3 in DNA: TGTGCCAGCAGCTCCCAGGACATTCACTACGAGCAGTACTTC. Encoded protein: CASSSQDIHYEQYF.

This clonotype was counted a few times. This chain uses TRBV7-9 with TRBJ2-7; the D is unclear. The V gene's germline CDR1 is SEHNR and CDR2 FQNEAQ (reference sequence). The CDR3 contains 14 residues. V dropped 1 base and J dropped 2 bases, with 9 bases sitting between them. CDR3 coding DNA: TGTGCCAGCAGCTTAGGAATCCAGCCCTACGAGCAGTACTTC. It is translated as CASSLGIQPYEQYF.

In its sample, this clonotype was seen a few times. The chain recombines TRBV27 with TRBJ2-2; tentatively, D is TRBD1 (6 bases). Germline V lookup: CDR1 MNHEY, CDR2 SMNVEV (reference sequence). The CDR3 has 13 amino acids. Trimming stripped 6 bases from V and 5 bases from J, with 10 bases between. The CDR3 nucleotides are TGTGCCAGCAGCCACCAGGGGACCGGGGAGCTGTTTTTT. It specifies CASSHQGTGELFF.